This T cell receptor beta chain comes out of a study of response to subunit inactivated influenza vaccine. Study observations and caveats: Few new T cells, the authors suggested, are recruited by each seasonal influenza vaccination.

Trimming removed 6 bases at V and 5 bases at J, with 17 bases between. Germline CDR1 is DFQATT and CDR2 is SNEGSKA (reference sequence). The length of the CDR3 is 13 residues. From the RT-PCR reads, TCRdb called clonotypes with MiXCR, one entry per CDR3 protein. This repertoire shows roughly 460,000 distinct CDR3 sequences, 9.5% to 12% found once; its top ten account for 10% to 15%. Details on this clonotype: Its antigen is as yet unknown.

The chain combines TRBV20-1 with TRBJ2-7, with a possible D match to TRBD2 (7 bases). The source is a man aged 50-59 years who received an inactivated influenza vaccine. Here the sequenced sample was PBMCs from blood, taken about 6 weeks after vaccination. In DNA form, the CDR3 reads TGCAGTGCCACCGACGGGGGGCGTCACGAGCAGTACTTC. The encoded protein is CSATDGGRHEQYF.